The 4 T cell receptor beta chains below were found in one sample sequenced in a study of blood T cell repertoires in COVID-19. Data came from immunoSEQ multiplex PCR; TCRdb stores just in-frame clones and leaves some out. The table shows roughly 300,000 clones, with 83% occurring only once. The sample was peripheral blood. These receptors all come from a woman between 45 and 65 years old with acute or convalescent COVID-19.

The rearrangement links TRBV9 to TRBJ2-3, with 7 bases identical to TRBD1. CDR1 is SGDLS, CDR2 YYNGEE, per germline. The CDR3 extends over 15 amino acids. The J segment lost 4 bases and the V segment lost 0 bases, leaving 5 bases of the junction unmatched. CDR3 DNA: TGTGCCAGCAGCGTAGGGCACAGGGGCCCAGATACGCAGTATTTT. It translates to CASSVGHRGPDTQYF.

V is TRBV12-5 and J is TRBJ2-5; 12 positions match TRBD1. CDR3 length: 16 amino acids. The germline V gene encodes CDR1 LGHNT and CDR2 FRNRAP. The V and J ends lost 4 bases and 6 bases, in that order; junction bases with no gene match: 9. CDR3 in DNA: TGTGCTAGTGGTTCCTCCGGGACAGGGGGCCTAAAGACCCAGTACTTC. Its protein product is CASGSSGTGGLKTQYF.

This clone showed up just once. This chain joins TRBV5-4 and TRBJ1-5, with TRBD1 identical over 12 bases. Germline V lookup: CDR1 SGHNT, CDR2 YYREEE (reference sequence). The CDR3 consists of 16 residues. Unmatched junction bases numbered 4, after V lost 4 bases and J lost 2 bases. CDR3 region: CASSPGTGGGNQPQHF. The DNA for the CDR3 is TGTGCCAGCAGCCCCGGGACAGGGGGCGGCAATCAGCCCCAGCATTTT.

The chain links TRBV18 to TRBJ1-5; no clear D gene. The ends were cut back, 5 bases at V and 3 bases at J, with 5 bases in the middle. Germline-derived CDR1 and CDR2 are KGHSH and LQKENI. This CDR3 has 12 amino acids. The CDR3 DNA sequence: TGTGCCAGCTCATCTAACAATCAGCCCCAGCATTTT. Protein sequence: CASSSNNQPQHF.